What follows describes a single T cell receptor beta chain. Its antigen is unknown. CDR3 size: 15 residues. The V and J ends lost 6 bases and 7 bases, in that order; junction bases with no gene match: 8. TCRdb independently ran MiXCR on the 5' RACE reads; one entry per CDR3 protein. Among roughly 120,000 distinct CDR3 sequences listed, approximately 15% were seen once. This record comes from a study of T-cell memory formation after mild COVID-19. Study-level findings and limits: There were some responding clones in pre-infection memory, which suggested that cross-reactive memory had joined. Among clones peaking at day 37 in the second wave, SARS-CoV-2 specificity remained unconfirmed. Day 15 to 85 contracting clones showed balanced CD4/CD8; day 15 to 37 expanders favored CD4+.

Input material: PBMCs or a T cell subset sorted from them (not recorded which). The rearrangement uses TRBV12-3 or TRBV12-4 and TRBJ1-6, with TRBD1 identical over 8 bases. The source is an adult woman who had mild COVID-19 (a few samples of this study predate the infection). Cell type and time point are not known. CDR3 protein: CASSPRTGTNSPLHF. In DNA, the CDR3 is TGTGCCAGCAGCCCGCGGACAGGGACCAATTCACCCCTCCACTTT.